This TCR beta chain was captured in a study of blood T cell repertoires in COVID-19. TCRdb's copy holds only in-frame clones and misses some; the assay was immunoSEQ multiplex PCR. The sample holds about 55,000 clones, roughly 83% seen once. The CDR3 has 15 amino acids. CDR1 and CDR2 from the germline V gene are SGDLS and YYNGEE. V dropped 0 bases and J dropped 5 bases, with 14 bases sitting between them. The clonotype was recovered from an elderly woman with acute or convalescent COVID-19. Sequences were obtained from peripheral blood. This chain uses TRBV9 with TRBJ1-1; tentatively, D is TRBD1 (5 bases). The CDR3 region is CASSVAREGQTEAFF. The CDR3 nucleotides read TGTGCCAGCAGCGTAGCCAGGGAGGGGCAGACTGAAGCTTTCTTT.